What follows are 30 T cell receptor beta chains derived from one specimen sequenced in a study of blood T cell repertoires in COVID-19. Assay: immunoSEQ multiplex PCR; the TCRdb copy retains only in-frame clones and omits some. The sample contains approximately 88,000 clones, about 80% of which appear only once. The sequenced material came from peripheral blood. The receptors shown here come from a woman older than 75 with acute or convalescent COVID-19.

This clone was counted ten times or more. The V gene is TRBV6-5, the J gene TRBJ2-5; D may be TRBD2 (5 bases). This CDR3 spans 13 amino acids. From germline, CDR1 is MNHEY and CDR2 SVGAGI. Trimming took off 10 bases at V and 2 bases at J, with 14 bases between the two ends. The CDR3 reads CATRGSGQETQYF. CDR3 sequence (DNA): TGTGCCACGAGAGGGAGTGGTCAAGAGACCCAGTACTTC.

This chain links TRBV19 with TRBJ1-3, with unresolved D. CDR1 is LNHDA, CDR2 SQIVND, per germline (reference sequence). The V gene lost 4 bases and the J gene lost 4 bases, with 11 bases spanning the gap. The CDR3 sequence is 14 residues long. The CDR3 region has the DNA TGTGCCAGTAGTACGACAAATGCGGGAAACACCATATATTTT. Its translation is CASSTTNAGNTIYF.

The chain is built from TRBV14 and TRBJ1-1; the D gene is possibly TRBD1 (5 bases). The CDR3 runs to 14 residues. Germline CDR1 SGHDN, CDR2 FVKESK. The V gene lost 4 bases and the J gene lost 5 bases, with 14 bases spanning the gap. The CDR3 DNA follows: TGTGCCAGCAGCCTGCTGGGGGAGGGTACTGAAGCTTTCTTT. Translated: CASSLLGEGTEAFF.

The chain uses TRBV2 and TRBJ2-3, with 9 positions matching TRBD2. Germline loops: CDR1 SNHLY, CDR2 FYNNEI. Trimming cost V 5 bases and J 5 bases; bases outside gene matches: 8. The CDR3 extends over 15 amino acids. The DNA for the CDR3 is TGTGCCAGCAGTCAAGATGCGGGGGGGGTAGATACGCAGTATTTT. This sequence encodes CASSQDAGGVDTQYF.

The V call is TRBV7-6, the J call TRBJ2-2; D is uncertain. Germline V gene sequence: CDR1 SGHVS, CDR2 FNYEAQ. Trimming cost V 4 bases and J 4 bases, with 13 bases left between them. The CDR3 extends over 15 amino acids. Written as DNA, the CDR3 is TGTGCCAGCAGCTCCCAACTGCTCGGCACCGGGGAGCTGTTTTTT. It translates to CASSSQLLGTGELFF. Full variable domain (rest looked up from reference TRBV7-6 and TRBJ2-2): GAGVSQSPRYKVTKRGQDVALRCDPISGHVSLYWYRQALGQGPEFLTYFNYEAQQDKSGLPNDRFSAERPEGSISTLTIQRTEQRDSAMYRCASSSQLLGTGELFFGEGSRLTVL.

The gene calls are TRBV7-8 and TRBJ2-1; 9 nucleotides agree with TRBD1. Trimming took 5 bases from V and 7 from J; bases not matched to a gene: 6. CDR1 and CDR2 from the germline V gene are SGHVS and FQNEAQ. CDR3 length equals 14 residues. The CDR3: CASSPGQGFNEQFF. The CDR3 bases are TGTGCCAGCAGCCCTGGACAGGGGTTTAATGAGCAGTTCTTC.

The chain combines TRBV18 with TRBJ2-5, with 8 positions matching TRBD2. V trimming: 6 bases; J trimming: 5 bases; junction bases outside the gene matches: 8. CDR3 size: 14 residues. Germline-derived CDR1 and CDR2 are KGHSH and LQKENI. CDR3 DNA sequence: TGTGCCAGCTCCCTCGGGGGGGGCGCTGAGACCCAGTACTTC. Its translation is CASSLGGGAETQYF.

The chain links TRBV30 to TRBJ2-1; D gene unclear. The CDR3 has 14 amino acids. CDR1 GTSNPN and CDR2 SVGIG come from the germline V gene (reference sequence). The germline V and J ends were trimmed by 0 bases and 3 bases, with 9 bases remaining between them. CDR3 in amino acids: CAWSVRLSYNEQFF. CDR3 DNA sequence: TGTGCCTGGAGTGTCCGCCTTAGCTACAATGAGCAGTTCTTC. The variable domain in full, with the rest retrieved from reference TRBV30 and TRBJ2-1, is SQTIHQWPATLVQPVGSPLSLECTVEGTSNPNLYWYRQAAGRGLQLLFYSVGIGQISSEVPQNLSASRPQDRQFILSSKKLLLSDSGFYLCAWSVRLSYNEQFFGPGTRLTVL.

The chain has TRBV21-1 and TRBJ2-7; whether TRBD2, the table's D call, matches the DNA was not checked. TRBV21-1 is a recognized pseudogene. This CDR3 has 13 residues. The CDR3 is CARKLAENYEQYF. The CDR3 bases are TGTGCCAGAAAACTAGCGGAGAACTACGAGCAGTACTTC.

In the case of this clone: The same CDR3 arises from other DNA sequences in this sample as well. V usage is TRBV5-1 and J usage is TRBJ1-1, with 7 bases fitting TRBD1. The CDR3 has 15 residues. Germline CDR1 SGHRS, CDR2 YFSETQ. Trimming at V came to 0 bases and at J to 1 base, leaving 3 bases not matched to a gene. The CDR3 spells CASSLVAGGNTEAFF. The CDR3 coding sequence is TGCGCCAGCAGCTTGGTGGCAGGGGGGAACACTGAAGCTTTCTTT. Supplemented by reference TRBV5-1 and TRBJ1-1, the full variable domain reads KAGVTQTPRYLIKTRGQQVTLSCSPISGHRSVSWYQQTPGQGLQFLFEYFSETQRNKGNFPGRFSGRQFSNSRSEMNVSTLELGDSALYLCASSLVAGGNTEAFFGQGTRLTVV.

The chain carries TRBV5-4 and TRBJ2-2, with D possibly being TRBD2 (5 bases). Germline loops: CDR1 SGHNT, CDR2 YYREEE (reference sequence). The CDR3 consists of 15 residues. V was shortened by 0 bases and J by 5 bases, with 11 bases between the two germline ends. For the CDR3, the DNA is TGTGCCAGCAGCTTGGCCCAGCGGACGACCGGGGAGCTGTTTTTT. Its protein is CASSLAQRTTGELFF. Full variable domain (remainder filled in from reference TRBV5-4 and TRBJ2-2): ETGVTQSPTHLIKTRGQQVTLRCSSQSGHNTVSWYQQALGQGPQFIFQYYREEENGRGNFPPRFSGLQFPNYSSELNVNALELDDSALYLCASSLAQRTTGELFFGEGSRLTVL.

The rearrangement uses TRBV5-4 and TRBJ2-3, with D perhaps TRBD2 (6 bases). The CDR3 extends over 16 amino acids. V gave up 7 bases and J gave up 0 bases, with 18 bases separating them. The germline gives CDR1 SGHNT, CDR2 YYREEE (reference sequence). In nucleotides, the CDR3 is TGTGCCAGCGGATTGACTAGTGGCCCTAGCACAGATACGCAGTATTTT. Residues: CASGLTSGPSTDTQYF.

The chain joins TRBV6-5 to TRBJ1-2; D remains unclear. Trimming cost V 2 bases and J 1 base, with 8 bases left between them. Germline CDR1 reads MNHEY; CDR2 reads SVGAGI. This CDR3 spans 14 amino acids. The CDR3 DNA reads TGTGCCAGCAGTTACAGCGCCATTAACTATGGCTACACCTTC. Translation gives CASSYSAINYGYTF.

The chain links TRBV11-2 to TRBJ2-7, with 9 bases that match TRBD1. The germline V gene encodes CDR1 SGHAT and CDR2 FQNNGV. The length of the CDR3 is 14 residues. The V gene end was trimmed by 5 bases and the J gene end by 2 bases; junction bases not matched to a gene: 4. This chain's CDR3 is CASSQNRGPYEQYF. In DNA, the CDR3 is TGTGCCAGCAGCCAGAACAGGGGGCCCTACGAGCAGTACTTC.

The CDR3 DNA sequence: TGTGCCAGCAGCTCCCTCGCGGACAGCTACGAGCAGTACTTC. Its translation: CASSSLADSYEQYF. V is TRBV7-2 and J is TRBJ2-7; a possible D gene is TRBD1 (6 bases). Germline assignment: CDR1 SGHTA and CDR2 FQGNSA. V lost 4 bases, J lost 3 bases, and 13 bases lay in between. The CDR3 runs 14 residues. Complete variable domain (other parts from reference TRBV7-2 and TRBJ2-7): GAGVSQSPSNKVTEKGKDVELRCDPISGHTALYWYRQSLGQGLEFLIYFQGNSAPDKSGLPSDRFSAERTGGSVSTLTIQRTQQEDSAVYLCASSSLADSYEQYFGPGTRLTVT.

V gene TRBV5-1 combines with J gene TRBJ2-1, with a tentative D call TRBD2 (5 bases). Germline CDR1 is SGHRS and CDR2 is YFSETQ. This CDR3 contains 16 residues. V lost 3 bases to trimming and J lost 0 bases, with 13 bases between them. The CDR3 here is CASSSGSGSSYNEQFF. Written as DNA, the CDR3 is TGCGCCAGCAGCTCGGGATCCGGTAGCTCCTACAATGAGCAGTTCTTC.

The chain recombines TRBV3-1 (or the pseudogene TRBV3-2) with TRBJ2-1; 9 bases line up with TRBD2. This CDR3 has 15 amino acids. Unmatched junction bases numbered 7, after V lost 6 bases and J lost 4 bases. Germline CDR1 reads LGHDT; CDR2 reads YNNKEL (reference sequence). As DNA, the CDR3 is TGTGCCAGCAGTCGGGGACTAGCAGGATACAATGAGCAGTTCTTC. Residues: CASSRGLAGYNEQFF.

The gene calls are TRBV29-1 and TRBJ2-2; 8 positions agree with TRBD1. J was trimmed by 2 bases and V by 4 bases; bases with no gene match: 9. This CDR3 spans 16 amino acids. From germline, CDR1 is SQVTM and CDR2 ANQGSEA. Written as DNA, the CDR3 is TGCAGCGTTGTGGCGGGACAGGTCTCCAACACCGGGGAGCTGTTTTTT. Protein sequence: CSVVAGQVSNTGELFF.

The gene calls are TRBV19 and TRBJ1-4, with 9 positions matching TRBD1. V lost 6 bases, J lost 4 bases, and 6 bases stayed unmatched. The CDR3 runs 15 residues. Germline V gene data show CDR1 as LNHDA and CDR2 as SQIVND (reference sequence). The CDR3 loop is CASRGTGFVNEKLFF. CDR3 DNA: TGTGCCAGTAGAGGGACAGGGTTTGTTAATGAAAAACTGTTTTTT.

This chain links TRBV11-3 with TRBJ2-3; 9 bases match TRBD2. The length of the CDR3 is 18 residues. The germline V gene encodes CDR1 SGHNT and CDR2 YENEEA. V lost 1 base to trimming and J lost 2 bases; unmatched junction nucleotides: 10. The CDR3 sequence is CASSLGLISGSLTDTQYF. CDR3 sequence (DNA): TGTGCCAGCAGCTTAGGATTGATTAGCGGGAGTCTCACAGATACGCAGTATTTT. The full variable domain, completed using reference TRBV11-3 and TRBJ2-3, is EAGVVQSPRYKIIEKKQPVAFWCNPISGHNTLYWYLQNLGQGPELLIRYENEEAVDDSQLPKDRFSAERLKGVDSTLKIQPAELGDSAVYLCASSLGLISGSLTDTQYFGPGTRLTVL.

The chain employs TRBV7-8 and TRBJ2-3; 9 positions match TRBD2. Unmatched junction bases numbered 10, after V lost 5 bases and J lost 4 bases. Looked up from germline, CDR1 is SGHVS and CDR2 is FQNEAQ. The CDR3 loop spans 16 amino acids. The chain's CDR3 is CASSPRASGASDTQYF. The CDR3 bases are TGTGCCAGCAGCCCCCGGGCTAGCGGGGCCTCAGATACGCAGTATTTT.

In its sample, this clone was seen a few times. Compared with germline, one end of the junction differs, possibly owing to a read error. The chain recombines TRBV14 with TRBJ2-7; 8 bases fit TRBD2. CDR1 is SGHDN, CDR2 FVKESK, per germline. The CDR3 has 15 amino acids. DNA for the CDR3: TGTGCCAGCAACCAACTCGGGGGGGGCACGGGTGAGCAGTACTTC. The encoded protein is CASNQLGGGTGEQYF.

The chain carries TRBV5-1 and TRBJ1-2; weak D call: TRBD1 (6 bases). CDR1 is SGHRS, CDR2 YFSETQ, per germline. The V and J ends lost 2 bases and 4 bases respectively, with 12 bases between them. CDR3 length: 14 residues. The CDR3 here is CASSFRGAGYGYTF. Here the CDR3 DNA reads TGCGCCAGCAGCTTTCGGGGGGCTGGCTATGGCTACACCTTC.

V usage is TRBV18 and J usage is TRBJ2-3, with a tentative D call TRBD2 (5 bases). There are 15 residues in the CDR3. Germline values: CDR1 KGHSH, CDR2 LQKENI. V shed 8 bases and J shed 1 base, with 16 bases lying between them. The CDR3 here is CASHGQRPGTDTQYF. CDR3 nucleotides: TGTGCCAGCCACGGCCAGCGGCCCGGCACAGATACGCAGTATTTT.

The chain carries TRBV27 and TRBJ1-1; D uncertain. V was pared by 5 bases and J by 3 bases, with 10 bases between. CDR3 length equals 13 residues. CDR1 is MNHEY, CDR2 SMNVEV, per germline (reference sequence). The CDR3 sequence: CASSLLRYTEAFF. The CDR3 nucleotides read TGTGCCAGCAGTCTCTTGCGATACACTGAAGCTTTCTTT.

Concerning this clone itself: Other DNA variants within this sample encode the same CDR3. CDR3 loop: CASSLTRQETQYF. The CDR3 nucleotides are TGTGCCAGCAGTTTAACCAGGCAAGAGACCCAGTACTTC. The chain uses TRBV27 and TRBJ2-5; no clear D. CDR1 is MNHEY, CDR2 SMNVEV, per germline (reference sequence). The CDR3 sequence is 13 residues long. The V end lost 2 bases, the J end lost 2 bases, and 6 bases lay between the germline ends.

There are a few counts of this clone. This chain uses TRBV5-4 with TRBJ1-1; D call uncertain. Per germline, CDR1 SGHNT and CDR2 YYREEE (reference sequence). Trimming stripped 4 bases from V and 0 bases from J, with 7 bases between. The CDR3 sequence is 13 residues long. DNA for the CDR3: TGTGCCAGCAGCACCCCTATGAACACTGAAGCTTTCTTT. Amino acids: CASSTPMNTEAFF.

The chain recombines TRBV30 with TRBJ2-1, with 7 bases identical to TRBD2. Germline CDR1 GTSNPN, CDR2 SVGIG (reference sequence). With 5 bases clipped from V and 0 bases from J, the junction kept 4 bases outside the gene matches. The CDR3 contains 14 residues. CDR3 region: CAWSRGSSYNEQFF. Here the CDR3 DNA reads TGTGCCTGGTCCCGCGGGAGCTCCTACAATGAGCAGTTCTTC.

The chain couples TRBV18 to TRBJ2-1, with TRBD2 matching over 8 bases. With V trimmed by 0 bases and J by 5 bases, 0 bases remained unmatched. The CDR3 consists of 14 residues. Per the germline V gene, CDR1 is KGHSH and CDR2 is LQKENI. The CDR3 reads CASSPPGLDNEQFF. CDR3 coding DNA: TGTGCCAGCTCACCACCGGGACTAGACAATGAGCAGTTCTTC.

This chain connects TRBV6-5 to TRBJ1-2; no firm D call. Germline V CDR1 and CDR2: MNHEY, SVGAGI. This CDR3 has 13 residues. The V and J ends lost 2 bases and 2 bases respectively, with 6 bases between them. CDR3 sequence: CASSYGQNYGYTF. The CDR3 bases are TGTGCCAGCAGTTACGGGCAGAACTATGGCTACACCTTC.